The 14 T cell receptor beta chains below all came from one sample that was sequenced in a study of T cell repertoires in cytomegalovirus infection. TCRdb fed the reads into MiXCR, producing one record per CDR3 protein. The profile shows 250,000 to 300,000 distinct CDR3 sequences, 25% of them singletons. The sample taken for sequencing was PBMCs. These receptors came from a human donor in good health (CMV status not recorded). Some clones in this sample may be carry-over from other donors' samples.

V and J are TRBV6-1 and TRBJ1-5; D uncertain. The ends were cut back, 5 bases at V and 2 bases at J, with 16 bases in the middle. The CDR3 loop spans 16 amino acids. Germline V gene sequence: CDR1 MNHNS, CDR2 SASEGT. DNA of the CDR3: TGTGCCAGCAGTCCTAGGGCGACGGATCGCAATCAGCCCCAGCATTTT. This translates into CASSPRATDRNQPQHF.

The sample holds a few counts of this clonotype. This chain links TRBV2 with TRBJ1-4; 9 bases fit TRBD1. Germline V lookup: CDR1 SNHLY, CDR2 FYNNEI. The CDR3 sequence is 15 residues long. The trim removed 5 bases at V and 7 bases at J, leaving 8 bases unmatched. The CDR3 bases are TGTGCCAGCAGTAAATCGACAGGGGGTGGTGAAAAACTGTTTTTT. It specifies CASSKSTGGGEKLFF.

This clonotype turned up a few times. V gene TRBV20-1 combines with J gene TRBJ2-1; D not certain. Trimming removed 0 bases at V and 3 bases at J, with 12 bases between. Per germline, CDR1 DFQATT and CDR2 SNEGSKA (reference sequence). The CDR3 extends over 15 amino acids. CDR3 sequence: CSARDRVLNYNEQFF. CDR3 coding DNA: TGCAGTGCTAGAGATCGGGTACTTAACTACAATGAGCAGTTCTTC.

The chain employs TRBV2 and TRBJ2-1; the D is unclear. Germline V gene sequence: CDR1 SNHLY, CDR2 FYNNEI. CDR3 size: 12 residues. Trimming removed 2 bases at V and 4 bases at J, with 3 bases between. The CDR3 DNA reads as TGTGCCAGCAGTGAACGGTACAATGAGCAGTTCTTC. It yields the protein CASSERYNEQFF.

Ten or more counts support this clonotype. The gene calls are TRBV7-6 and TRBJ2-3, with 8 bases aligning to TRBD1. Germline-derived CDR1 and CDR2 are SGHVS and FNYEAQ. This CDR3 is built from 14 residues. V trimming: 5 bases; J trimming: 6 bases; junction bases outside the gene matches: 7. CDR3 amino acids: CASSRWTGRDTQYF. In DNA, the CDR3 is TGTGCCAGCAGCCGCTGGACAGGGCGGGATACGCAGTATTTT.

This clonotype was seen only a few times. V gene TRBV29-1 combines with J gene TRBJ2-7; 7 bases agree with TRBD2. This CDR3 region has 14 residues. Germline CDR1 SQVTM, CDR2 ANQGSEA. J lost 0 bases, V lost 2 bases, and 4 bases had no gene match. In DNA form, the CDR3 reads TGCAGCGTTGAACGGCGCGGGAGCTCCTACGAGCAGTACTTC. This sequence encodes CSVERRGSSYEQYF.

This clonotype has just a few counts. The chain couples TRBV11-2 to TRBJ2-3; TRBD2 is a possible D gene (5 bases). V was trimmed by 3 bases and J by 2 bases, leaving 9 bases between them. The CDR3 sequence is 14 residues long. Germline V gene sequence: CDR1 SGHAT, CDR2 FQNNGV. This CDR3 is CASSFTGNTDTQYF. CDR3 coding DNA: TGTGCCAGCAGCTTTACCGGGAACACAGATACGCAGTATTTT. Together with reference TRBV11-2 and TRBJ2-3, the CDR3 gives the full variable domain: EAGVAQSPRYKIIEKRQSVAFWCNPISGHATLYWYQQILGQGPKLLIQFQNNGVVDDSQLPKDRFSAERLKGVDSTLKIQPAKLEDSAVYLCASSFTGNTDTQYFGPGTRLTVL.

This rearrangement joins TRBV28 to TRBJ2-5, with TRBD1 matching over 7 bases. The CDR3 spans 12 residues. Germline V CDR1 and CDR2: MDHEN, SYDVKM. Trimming cost V 10 bases and J 5 bases; bases outside gene matches: 7. Here the CDR3 DNA reads TGTGCCACCGACAGGGAGTCGGAGACCCAGTACTTC. Its protein product is CATDRESETQYF.

The genes are TRBV29-1 and TRBJ2-3; 10 bases match TRBD1. CDR1 SQVTM and CDR2 ANQGSEA come from the germline V gene. V lost 4 bases and J lost 4; bases outside the gene matches: 5. The CDR3 contains 14 residues. CDR3 residues: CSVGQGARPDTQYF. The CDR3 DNA sequence: TGCAGCGTTGGACAGGGGGCCCGGCCAGATACGCAGTATTTT.

This clonotype was counted between two and nine times. The chain joins TRBV28 to TRBJ2-7, with 8 bases identical to TRBD1. The junction had 8 bases not matched to a gene; V was cut back by 4 bases and J by 3 bases. CDR3 size: 15 residues. Germline values: CDR1 MDHEN, CDR2 SYDVKM. CDR3 in DNA: TGTGCCAGCAGTTCCCCGGGGACAGGTCGCTACGAGCAGTACTTC. As protein: CASSSPGTGRYEQYF.

This clonotype was observed a handful of times. The CDR3 DNA follows: TGTGCCAGCAGTGGCGAACAGACCCGGGCGAAGGGTTCACCCCTCCACTTT. Residues: CASSGEQTRAKGSPLHF. The chain uses TRBV2 and TRBJ1-6, with D hard to call. The CDR3 is 17 amino acids. From germline, CDR1 is SNHLY and CDR2 FYNNEI. Trimming stripped 4 bases from V and 9 bases from J, with 22 bases between.

This clonotype was seen a few times. This chain links TRBV5-4 with TRBJ2-1; 7 bases agree with TRBD2. The CDR3 runs to 16 residues. V gave up 4 bases and J gave up 2 bases; unmatched junction bases: 9. Looked up from germline, CDR1 is SGHNT and CDR2 is YYREEE (reference sequence). The CDR3 loop reads CASSAQRLAPYNEQFF. DNA of the CDR3: TGTGCCAGCAGCGCCCAGAGACTAGCCCCCTACAATGAGCAGTTCTTC. The entire variable domain, with the rest obtained from reference TRBV5-4 and TRBJ2-1, is as follows: ETGVTQSPTHLIKTRGQQVTLRCSSQSGHNTVSWYQQALGQGPQFIFQYYREEENGRGNFPPRFSGLQFPNYSSELNVNALELDDSALYLCASSAQRLAPYNEQFFGPGTRLTVL.

V and J are TRBV29-1 and TRBJ1-4; the match to TRBD1 covers 7 bases. V lost 2 bases and J lost 7; bases outside the gene matches: 7. Per the germline V gene, CDR1 is SQVTM and CDR2 is ANQGSEA. CDR3 length equals 14 residues. The CDR3 DNA follows: TGCAGCGTTGAAACCGGGACAGATTCTGAAAAACTGTTTTTT. This codes for CSVETGTDSEKLFF.

This clonotype was counted between two and nine times. The rearrangement uses TRBV12-3 or TRBV12-4 and TRBJ1-5; possible D gene TRBD1, 5 bases. V was cut by 0 bases and J by 6 bases, with 9 bases left in between. The CDR3 is made up of 14 amino acids. CDR3 DNA sequence: TGTGCCAGCAGTTTAGCGCTAAGGGGTCAGCCCCAGCATTTT. Protein: CASSLALRGQPQHF.